This T cell receptor (beta chain) is from a study of CD8 T cells in ankylosing spondylitis. Study results and limitations: In peripheral blood, disease-linked CD8+ clones occurred at relatively low frequencies. Within ankylosing spondylitis blood, a TCR beta motif made up of roughly eight highly homologous variants appeared to be characteristic. Matched synovial fluid from ankylosing spondylitis patients was reported to be enriched for disease-linked clones. Past studies reported some motif variants in reactive arthritis synovial fluid and blood.

Germline CDR1 LNHDA, CDR2 SQIVND (reference sequence). The CDR3 length is 13 residues. V was pared by 6 bases and J by 8 bases, with 8 bases of the junction left unmatched. This clonotype was detected many times. The antigen is not known. Researchers built TCR beta libraries using quantitative 5'-RACE with molecular barcodes. A single record per CDR3 protein comes from TCRdb applying MiXCR to the 5' RACE reads. The sample yields 200,000 to 250,000 distinct CDR3 sequences, about 7% seen once. The rearrangement links TRBV19 to TRBJ1-1, with 8 positions matching TRBD1. This TCR came from a male donor with ankylosing spondylitis. The sample taken for sequencing was blood, either unsorted or a sorted T cell fraction (not recorded which). CDR3 in amino acids: CASRRDRMGEAFF. The CDR3, as DNA: TGTGCCAGTAGGCGGGACAGGATGGGAGAAGCTTTCTTT.